Sequencing of this T cell receptor (beta chain) was carried out in a study of blood T cell repertoires in COVID-19. Study background: COVID-19 samples, acute and convalescent, were from the United States, Italy and Spain. PBMCs, B-cell-depleted T cells, or T cells were the source of the cDNA or gDNA that made up the material.

Some clones are missing from TCRdb's copy, which holds only in-frame ones; the method was immunoSEQ multiplex PCR. The repertoire holds 90,000 to 150,000 clones, with more than 70% as singletons. This CDR3 comprises 15 residues. Germline V gene lookup returns CDR1 SGHNT and CDR2 YENEEA. Trimming took 6 bases from V and 4 from J; bases not matched to a gene: 12. This chain joins TRBV11-3 and TRBJ2-7; 7 bases match TRBD1. The TCR originated in a human donor in a cohort sampled during active COVID-19. What was sequenced was peripheral blood. In nucleotides, the CDR3 is TGTGCCAGCAGTTCGCCTGGGACAGAAATTTACGAGCAGTACTTC. This codes for CASSSPGTEIYEQYF.